The 27 T cell receptor beta chains presented below share a single source sample, sequenced in a study of blood T cells in healthy people across ages. Then a second PCR, running about 6 to 12 cycles, was carried out with a sample-barcoded 5' primer and a J-beta primer mix. TCRdb ran MiXCR on the 5' RACE reads and lists one entry per CDR3 protein. The sample lists about a million distinct CDR3 sequences, roughly half occurring once. The sample comprised blood. Source of these receptors: a woman aged 55-69 years in good health.

This clonotype was seen only a few times. The rearrangement uses TRBV4-1 and TRBJ2-7; the D is unclear. Trimming took off 0 bases at V and 0 bases at J, with 12 bases between the two ends. The CDR3 is 16 residues long. Per the germline V gene, CDR1 is MGHRA and CDR2 is YSYEKL. The CDR3 DNA follows: TGCGCCAGCAGCCAAGATCGATGGGAAAACTCCTACGAGCAGTACTTC. Encoded protein: CASSQDRWENSYEQYF.

In this sample, this clonotype turned up a few times. The chain employs TRBV28 and TRBJ1-5, with D possibly being TRBD1 (6 bases). The CDR3 consists of 14 residues. CDR1 is MDHEN and CDR2 is SYDVKM in the germline V gene. Trimming removed 10 bases at V and 1 base at J, with 14 bases between. Here the CDR3 reads CATTTGVSNQPQHF. CDR3 nucleotide sequence: TGTGCCACCACGACAGGAGTAAGCAATCAGCCCCAGCATTTT.

The rearrangement uses TRBV4-3 and TRBJ2-1; possible D gene TRBD2, 6 bases. Near its end, the DNA agrees better with TRBJ2-7, so the J call may be wrong. From germline, CDR1 is LGHNA and CDR2 YSLEER. The CDR3 contains 18 residues. The CDR3 here is CASSQDPRGTLSYNEQYF. As DNA, the CDR3 is TGCGCCAGCAGCCAAGACCCACGGGGGACTCTTTCCTACAATGAGCAGTACTTC.

The rearrangement uses TRBV29-1 and TRBJ2-3; TRBD2 aligns across 13 bases. With 7 bases clipped from V and 8 bases from J, the junction kept 15 bases outside the gene matches. The CDR3 has 16 amino acids. Germline CDR1 reads SQVTM; CDR2 reads ANQGSEA. In nucleotides, the CDR3 is TGCAGCGCTCAGCCGAGAGGACTAGCGGGGGCGTCTACGCAGTATTTT. Its translation is CSAQPRGLAGASTQYF.

In this sample, this clonotype turned up a few times. The rearrangement joins TRBV27 to TRBJ1-5, with D possibly TRBD1 on 5 matching bases. Germline CDR1 is MNHEY and CDR2 is SMNVEV (reference sequence). The CDR3 consists of 15 residues. Trimming pared 5 bases from V and 1 base from J, leaving 12 bases between. This CDR3 is CASSPAGGSNQPQHF. The CDR3 DNA is TGTGCCAGCAGTCCCGCCGGGGGGAGCAATCAGCCCCAGCATTTT.

In this sample, this clonotype turned up a few times. The V and J genes are TRBV19 and TRBJ2-7; 7 nucleotides match TRBD1. The CDR3 loop spans 14 amino acids. From germline, CDR1 is LNHDA and CDR2 SQIVND (reference sequence). J gave up 2 bases and V 8 bases, and 9 bases lay outside the gene matches. The CDR3 bases are TGTGCCAGTGCCAAACAGGGGCTCCCCTACGAGCAGTACTTC. Translation: CASAKQGLPYEQYF. Looking up the rest from reference TRBV19 and TRBJ2-7 gives the full variable domain: DGGITQSPKYLFRKEGQNVTLSCEQNLNHDAMYWYRQDPGQGLRLIYYSQIVNDFQKGDIAEGYSVSREKKESFPLTVTSAQKNPTAFYLCASAKQGLPYEQYFGPGTRLTVT.

The V call is TRBV24-1, the J call TRBJ2-1; D is unresolved. V dropped 3 bases and J dropped 8 bases, with 7 bases sitting between them. This CDR3 contains 12 residues. Germline V lookup: CDR1 KGHDR, CDR2 SFDVKD. DNA of the CDR3: TGTGCCACCAGTGATCGATTAGATGAGCAGTTCTTC. Its protein is CATSDRLDEQFF.

Concerning this clonotype: An end of the junction differs from the germline gene, which may be a read error. The chain joins TRBV7-8 to TRBJ2-3, with 7 bases that match TRBD1. This CDR3 is built from 16 residues. Looked up from germline, CDR1 is SGHVS and CDR2 is FQNEAQ. The CDR3 nucleotides are TGTGCCGGCAGCTTAACACAGGGGTCGGGCACAGATACGCAGTATTTT. The encoded protein is CAGSLTQGSGTDTQYF.

A few counts support this clonotype. The rearrangement joins TRBV29-1 to TRBJ2-5; D uncertain. The germline gives CDR1 SQVTM, CDR2 ANQGSEA. V was clipped by 4 bases and J by 5 bases, with 14 bases between them. The CDR3 length is 13 residues. The CDR3 DNA reads TGCAGCGTTGTAATTCCTAGTTCGGAGACCCAGTACTTC. Its protein is CSVVIPSSETQYF.

The chain has TRBV28 and TRBJ2-3, with 10 bases that match TRBD2. The trim removed 9 bases at V and 3 bases at J, leaving 9 bases unmatched. In germline, CDR1 is MDHEN, CDR2 SYDVKM. The CDR3 is made up of 15 amino acids. DNA of the CDR3: TGTGCCAGTACTAGGATAGCGGGGGGAACAGATACGCAGTATTTT. The encoded protein is CASTRIAGGTDTQYF.

With respect to this clonotype: Given a much more abundant clone one base away, this may be a read error. The CDR3 nucleotides read TGTGCCAGCAGCTTAGAGCGAGCGGGAACAGATACGCAGTATTTT. Residues: CASSLERAGTDTQYF. V and J are TRBV7-3 and TRBJ2-3; TRBD2 matches at 7 bases. Germline loops: CDR1 SGHTA, CDR2 FQGTGA. With 2 bases clipped from V and 3 bases from J, the junction kept 5 bases outside the gene matches. There are 15 residues in the CDR3.

The chain carries TRBV3-1 and TRBJ2-2, with TRBD1 identical over 9 bases. The ends lost 1 base at V and 5 bases at J; junction bases unmatched: 5. Germline CDR1 and CDR2: LGHDT and YNNKEL (reference sequence). This CDR3 region has 16 residues. CDR3 in DNA: TGTGCCAGCAGCCAAGTCGGGACAGGGAGGACCGGGGAGCTGTTTTTT. Translated: CASSQVGTGRTGELFF.

V and J are TRBV20-1 and TRBJ2-3; D not resolved. The V end lost 5 bases, the J end lost 2 bases, and 11 bases lay between the germline ends. The CDR3 runs 13 residues. CDR1 is DFQATT, CDR2 SNEGSKA, per germline (reference sequence). The CDR3 is CSAPLSDTDTQYF. The CDR3 bases are TGCAGTGCTCCCCTAAGCGACACAGATACGCAGTATTTT.

J is TRBJ2-3 and V is TRBV5-1; 11 bases fit TRBD2. Trimming cost V 4 bases and J 3 bases; bases outside gene matches: 4. The CDR3 loop spans 15 amino acids. CDR1 SGHRS and CDR2 YFSETQ come from the germline V gene. This CDR3 reads CASSSSGRVTDTQYF. As DNA, the CDR3 is TGCGCCAGCAGCAGTAGCGGGAGGGTGACAGATACGCAGTATTTT.

The chain couples TRBV6-2 or TRBV6-3 to TRBJ2-3; D may be TRBD2 (6 bases). This CDR3 contains 15 residues. V shed 3 bases and J shed 8 bases, with 18 bases lying between them. Looked up from germline, CDR1 is MNHEY and CDR2 is SVGEGT. CDR3 in DNA: TGTGCCAGCAGTTATGTCCTAGCGAGGAGGGGTACGCAGTATTTT. Amino acid sequence: CASSYVLARRGTQYF.

The table lists this clonotype with a few counts. The genes are TRBV28 and TRBJ2-1; D ambiguous. There are 11 residues in the CDR3. Trimming stripped 6 bases from V and 8 bases from J, with 8 bases between. CDR1 MDHEN and CDR2 SYDVKM come from the germline V gene. CDR3 in DNA: TGTGCCAGCAGGACAAGGCATGAGCAGTTCTTC. Translated, it gives CASRTRHEQFF.

This chain links TRBV12-3 or TRBV12-4 with TRBJ2-1, with 10 bases fitting TRBD1. With 6 bases clipped from V and 7 bases from J, the junction kept 9 bases outside the gene matches. There are 15 residues in the CDR3. Written as DNA, the CDR3 is TGTGCCAGCAGCTCGACAGGGGGCTTCGATAATGAGCAGTTCTTC. This encodes CASSSTGGFDNEQFF.

This clonotype was recorded a few times. The genes are TRBV10-3 and TRBJ2-7; 11 nucleotides line up with TRBD2. The CDR3 runs to 16 residues. The junction had 6 bases not matched to a gene; V was cut back by 0 bases and J by 5 bases. In germline, CDR1 is ENHRY, CDR2 SYGVKD. The CDR3 loop reads CAISESLAGGLDEQYF. The CDR3 region has the DNA TGTGCCATCAGTGAGTCGCTAGCGGGAGGACTCGACGAGCAGTACTTC.

This clonotype was counted a few times. The chain combines TRBV29-1 with TRBJ2-3; D call uncertain. Germline V gene data show CDR1 as SQVTM and CDR2 as ANQGSEA. The V and J ends lost 5 bases and 0 bases respectively, with 9 bases between them. The length of the CDR3 is 13 residues. CDR3 DNA sequence: TGCAGCGTTTTCACGTTTAGCACAGATACGCAGTATTTT. It codes for CSVFTFSTDTQYF.

The chain uses TRBV18 and TRBJ2-3, with unresolved D. Germline-derived CDR1 and CDR2 are KGHSH and LQKENI. V lost 0 bases and J 1 base, leaving 8 bases between the germline ends. The CDR3 is made up of 15 amino acids. CDR3 in amino acids: CASSPPGRRTDTQYF. The CDR3 coding sequence is TGTGCCAGCTCACCACCTGGCCGTCGCACAGATACGCAGTATTTT.

The V and J genes are TRBV10-3 and TRBJ2-7; 9 positions agree with TRBD1. Trimming took 6 bases from V and 2 from J; bases not matched to a gene: 5. The CDR3 is 14 amino acids. Germline CDR1 and CDR2: ENHRY and SYGVKD. As DNA, the CDR3 is TGTGCCATCAGAACCCGGACAGGGGCCTACGAGCAGTACTTC. Protein: CAIRTRTGAYEQYF.

This clonotype has a handful of counts. The chain is built from TRBV6-6 and TRBJ1-1; D remains unclear. Germline V gives CDR1 MNHNY, CDR2 SVGAGI (reference sequence). V was pared by 4 bases and J by 8 bases, with 14 bases between. The CDR3 is made up of 13 amino acids. CDR3 nucleotides: TGTGCCAGCAGTTTCCCAGATGGTTTCGAAGCTTTCTTT. Protein sequence: CASSFPDGFEAFF.

The chain employs TRBV2 and TRBJ1-6; D not resolved. Germline CDR1 SNHLY, CDR2 FYNNEI. The CDR3 runs 16 residues. V lost 1 base to trimming and J lost 0 bases, with 7 bases between them. CDR3 sequence: CASSEGTSSYNSPLHF. The CDR3 nucleotides read TGTGCCAGCAGTGAAGGCACGAGCTCCTATAATTCACCCCTCCACTTT.

The rearrangement uses TRBV25-1 and TRBJ2-4; 10 bases line up with TRBD2. Germline loops: CDR1 MGHDK, CDR2 SYGVNS. Trimming cost V 5 bases and J 13 bases; bases outside gene matches: 11. CDR3 length: 14 amino acids. The CDR3 loop reads CASSRAGGYNEQYF. As DNA, the CDR3 is TGTGCCAGCAGTAGAGCGGGAGGGTACAATGAGCAGTACTTC.

In this sample, this clonotype turned up a few times. CDR3 nucleotides: TGTGCCAGCAGCTTAGCTGGGACGGACGTTTACGAGCAGTACTTC. As protein: CASSLAGTDVYEQYF. The chain uses TRBV7-2 and TRBJ2-7; D possibly uses TRBD1 or TRBD2 (5 bases each). The CDR3 extends over 15 amino acids. Trimming shortened V by 0 bases and J by 4 bases, and 13 bases separated the two germline ends. The germline V gene has CDR1 SGHTA and CDR2 FQGNSA.

About this clonotype itself: The germline gene is not matched at one end of the junction; a read error may be the cause. The chain has TRBV28 and TRBJ2-7; unclear D gene. The CDR3 runs 13 residues. Germline CDR1 reads MDHEN; CDR2 reads SYDVKM. The CDR3: CTSSLISLPEQYF. The CDR3 DNA sequence: TGTACCAGCAGTTTGATCTCTCTCCCAGAGCAGTACTTC.

This clonotype was recorded only once. The chain couples TRBV15 to TRBJ2-1, with D tentatively TRBD2 (6 bases). The J call could be wrong; TRBJ2-7 is a better fit for the DNA end. The CDR3 loop spans 17 amino acids. From germline, CDR1 is LNHNV and CDR2 YYDKDF (reference sequence). CDR3 sequence (DNA): TGTGCCACCAGCAGCGCCGGGACTCCAAGCTCCTACAATGAGCAGTACTTC. The encoded protein is CATSSAGTPSSYNEQYF.